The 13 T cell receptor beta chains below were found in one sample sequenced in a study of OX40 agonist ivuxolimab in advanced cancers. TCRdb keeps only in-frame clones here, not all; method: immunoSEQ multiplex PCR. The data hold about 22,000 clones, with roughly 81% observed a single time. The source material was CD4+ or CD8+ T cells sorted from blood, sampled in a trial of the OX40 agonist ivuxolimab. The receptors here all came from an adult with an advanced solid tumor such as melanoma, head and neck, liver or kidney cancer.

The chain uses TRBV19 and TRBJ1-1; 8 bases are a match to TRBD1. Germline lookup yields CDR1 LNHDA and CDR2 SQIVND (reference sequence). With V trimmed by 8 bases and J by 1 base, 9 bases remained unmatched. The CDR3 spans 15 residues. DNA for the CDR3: TGTGCCAGTTCAAACCCCGGACAGGGGAACACTGAAGCTTTCTTT. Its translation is CASSNPGQGNTEAFF.

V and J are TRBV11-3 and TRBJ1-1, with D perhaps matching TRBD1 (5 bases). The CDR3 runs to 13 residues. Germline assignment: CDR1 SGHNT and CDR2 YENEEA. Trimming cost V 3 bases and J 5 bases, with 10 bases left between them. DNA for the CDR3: TGTGCCAGCAGCTTCGGGGGTGGGACTGAAGCTTTCTTT. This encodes CASSFGGGTEAFF.

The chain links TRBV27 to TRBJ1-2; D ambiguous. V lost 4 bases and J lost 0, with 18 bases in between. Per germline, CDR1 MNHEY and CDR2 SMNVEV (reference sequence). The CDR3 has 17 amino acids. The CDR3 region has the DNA TGTGCCAGCAGTTCGATATTCCCTGATAACCCTAACTATGGCTACACCTTC. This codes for CASSSIFPDNPNYGYTF.

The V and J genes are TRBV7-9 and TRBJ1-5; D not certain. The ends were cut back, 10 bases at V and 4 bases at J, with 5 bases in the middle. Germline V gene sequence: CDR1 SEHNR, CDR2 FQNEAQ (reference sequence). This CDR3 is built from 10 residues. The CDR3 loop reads CAIGNQPQHF. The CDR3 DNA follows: TGTGCCATCGGAAATCAGCCCCAGCATTTT.

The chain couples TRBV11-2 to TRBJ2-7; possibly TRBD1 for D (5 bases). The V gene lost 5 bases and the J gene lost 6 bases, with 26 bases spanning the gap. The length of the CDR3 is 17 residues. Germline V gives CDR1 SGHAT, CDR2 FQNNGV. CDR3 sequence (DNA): TGTGCCAGCAGCCCCTTCGTGACGGATCCGCCAGGGATCGAGCAGTACTTC. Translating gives CASSPFVTDPPGIEQYF.

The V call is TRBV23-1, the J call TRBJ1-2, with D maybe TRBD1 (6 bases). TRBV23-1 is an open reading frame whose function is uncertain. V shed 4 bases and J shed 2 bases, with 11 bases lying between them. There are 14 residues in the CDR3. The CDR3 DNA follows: TGCGCCAGCAGTCCGAGGGGGGGGAACTATGGCTACACCTTC. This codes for CASSPRGGNYGYTF.

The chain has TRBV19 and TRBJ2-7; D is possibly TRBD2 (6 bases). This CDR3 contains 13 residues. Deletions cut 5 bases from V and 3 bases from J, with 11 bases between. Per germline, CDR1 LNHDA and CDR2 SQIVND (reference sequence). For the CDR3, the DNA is TGTGCCAGTAGTGCGGGACTCCTCTACGAGCAGTACTTC. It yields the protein CASSAGLLYEQYF.

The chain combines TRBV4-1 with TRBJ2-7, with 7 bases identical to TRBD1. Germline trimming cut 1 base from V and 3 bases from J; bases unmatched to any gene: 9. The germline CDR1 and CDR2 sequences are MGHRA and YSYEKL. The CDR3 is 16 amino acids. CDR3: CASSQVAGTANYEQYF. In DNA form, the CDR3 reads TGCGCCAGCAGCCAAGTCGCTGGGACAGCGAACTACGAGCAGTACTTC.

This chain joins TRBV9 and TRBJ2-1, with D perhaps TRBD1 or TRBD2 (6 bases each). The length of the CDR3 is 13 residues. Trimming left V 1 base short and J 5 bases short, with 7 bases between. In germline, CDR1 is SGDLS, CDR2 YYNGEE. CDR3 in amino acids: CASSVRGDNEQFF. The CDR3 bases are TGTGCCAGCAGCGTAAGGGGGGACAATGAGCAGTTCTTC.

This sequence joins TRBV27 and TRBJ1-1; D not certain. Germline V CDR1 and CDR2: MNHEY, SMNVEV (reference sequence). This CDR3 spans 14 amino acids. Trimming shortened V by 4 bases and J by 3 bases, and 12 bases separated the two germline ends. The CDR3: CASSYRLGHTEAFF. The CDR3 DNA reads TGTGCCAGCAGTTACCGGTTAGGGCACACTGAAGCTTTCTTT.

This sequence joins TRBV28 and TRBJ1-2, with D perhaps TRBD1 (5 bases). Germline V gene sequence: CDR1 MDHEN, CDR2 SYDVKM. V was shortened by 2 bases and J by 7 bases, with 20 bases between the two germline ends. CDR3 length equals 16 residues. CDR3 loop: CASSLQGIGPMAGYTF. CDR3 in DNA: TGTGCCAGCAGTTTACAGGGTATCGGACCTATGGCTGGCTACACCTTC.

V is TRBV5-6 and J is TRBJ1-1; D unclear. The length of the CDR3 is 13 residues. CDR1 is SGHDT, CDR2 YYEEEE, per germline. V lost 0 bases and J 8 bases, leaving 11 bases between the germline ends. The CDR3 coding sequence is TGTGCCAGCAGCTTGGGTTCGGTATCGGAAGCTTTCTTT. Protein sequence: CASSLGSVSEAFF.

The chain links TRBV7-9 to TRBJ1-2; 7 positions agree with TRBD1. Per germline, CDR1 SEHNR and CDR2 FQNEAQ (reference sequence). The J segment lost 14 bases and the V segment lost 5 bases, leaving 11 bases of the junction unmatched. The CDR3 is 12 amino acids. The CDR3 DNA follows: TGTGCCAGCAGCCCCTTGGGACAGCACTTAACCTTC. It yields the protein CASSPLGQHLTF.